This T cell receptor (beta chain) was retrieved from a study of Tregs in tolerant kidney transplant recipients. Study in general: Mixed chimerism was transient after nonmyeloablative marrow transplants from related graft donors.

The germline V gene has CDR1 SNHLY and CDR2 FYNNEI. This CDR3 has 13 amino acids. J lost 16 bases, V lost 8 bases, and 14 bases had no gene match. TCRdb's copy holds only in-frame clones and misses some; the assay was immunoSEQ multiplex PCR. The sample consists of about 77,000 clones, 95% to 98% of them appearing once. Unstimulated regulatory T cells (CD4+CD25+CD127-), CD4+CD25- non-regulatory cells, CD4 and CD8 cells were FACS-sorted from thawed PBMCs. V gene TRBV2 combines with J gene TRBJ1-6; 7 nucleotides line up with TRBD1. The source is a human donor who received a combined kidney and bone marrow transplant. The sequences come from CD4+ T cells from blood, collected before the transplant. CDR3 nucleotides: TGTGCCAGCGAGGGGAATCGGGACAGATCTCTCCACTTT. It codes for CASEGNRDRSLHF. Full variable domain (outside the CDR3, taken from reference TRBV2 and TRBJ1-6): EPEVTQTPSHQVTQMGQEVILRCVPISNHLYFYWYRQILGQKVEFLVSFYNNEISEKSEIFDDQFSVERPDGSNFTLKIRSTKLEDSAMYFCASEGNRDRSLHFGNGTRLTVT.